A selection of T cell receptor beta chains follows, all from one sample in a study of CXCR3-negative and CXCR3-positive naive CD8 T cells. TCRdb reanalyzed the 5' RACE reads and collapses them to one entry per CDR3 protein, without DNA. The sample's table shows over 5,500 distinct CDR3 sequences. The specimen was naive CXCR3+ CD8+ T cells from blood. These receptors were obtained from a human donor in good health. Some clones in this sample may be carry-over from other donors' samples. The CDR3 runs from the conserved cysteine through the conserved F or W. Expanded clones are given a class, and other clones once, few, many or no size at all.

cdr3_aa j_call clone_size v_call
CANSLVGQGSPYEQYF TRBJ2-7 NA TRBV7-9
CSAQSGPVEQFF TRBJ2-1 medium-sized TRBV29-1
CASSPRTSGHSSYNEQFF TRBJ2-1 NA TRBV23-1
CSVGVHTEAFF TRBJ1-1 NA TRBV29-1
CASSPAGGITDTQYF TRBJ2-3 NA TRBV7-3
CRIRIKGSAFF TRBJ1-1 NA TRBV29-1
CSVGGLAGGYNEQFF TRBJ2-1 medium-sized TRBV29-1
CASGTGYSYNEQFF TRBJ2-1 medium-sized TRBV4-1
CSVEDMGRGTSGYNEQFF TRBJ2-1 NA TRBV29-1
CSVDHGENTGELFF TRBJ2-2 NA TRBV29-1
CASSQDRAVNTGELFF TRBJ2-2 NA TRBV3-1
CASSRPGSYNEQFF TRBJ2-1 NA TRBV27
CSARGLDSYNEQFF TRBJ2-1 NA TRBV20-1
CSVESVGQGETQYF TRBJ2-5 medium-sized TRBV29-1
CASSSGTGKDYEQYF TRBJ2-7 NA TRBV5-1
CSVVGPANYGYTF TRBJ1-2 NA TRBV29-1
CASRSGVSDTQYF TRBJ2-3 NA TRBV27
CSVEADPLETQYF TRBJ2-5 NA TRBV29-1
CASSYGPQGNDGGYTF TRBJ1-2 NA TRBV6-5
CASSQGVSVGQGDTQYF TRBJ2-3 NA TRBV4-2
CEGSAGVPKDYGYTF TRBJ1-2 NA TRBV6-5
CASSLAVTSGITYNEQFF TRBJ2-1 NA TRBV7-8
CASSFTRDRACEQFF TRBJ2-1 NA TRBV5-1
CASSLTPRDGYYEQYF TRBJ2-7 medium-sized TRBV5-6
CSVRTSGSNEQFF TRBJ2-1 NA TRBV20-1
CSVEQVDNEQFF TRBJ2-1 NA TRBV29-1
CASSQDGRGEEQYF TRBJ2-7 medium-sized TRBV4-1
CSVEGASGSDEQFF TRBJ2-1 medium-sized TRBV29-1
CASEQVLGTGELFF TRBJ2-2 NA TRBV2
CSARLAGGYNEQFF TRBJ2-1 medium-sized TRBV20-1
CSVEDRAGIVSYNEQFF TRBJ2-1 medium-sized TRBV29-1
CATSPLAGGLNEQFF TRBJ2-1 NA TRBV24-1
CASSQDEGEQFF TRBJ2-1 NA TRBV3-1
CASSLERSTDTQYF TRBJ2-3 NA TRBV2
CSARDGQGNTEAFF TRBJ1-1 medium-sized TRBV20-1
CASSQVQVSEQYF TRBJ2-7 NA TRBV14
CASKDDSGTNTGELFF TRBJ2-2 NA TRBV19
CASSKVKGQGWNEQFF TRBJ2-1 medium-sized TRBV21-1
CSGRPTIYNEQFF TRBJ2-1 medium-sized TRBV29-1
CASSEIPSGGFGEQFF TRBJ2-1 NA TRBV2
CSVYGSGNTEAFF TRBJ1-1 medium-sized TRBV29-1
CASGRPTIITASGSNTNTDTQYF TRBJ2-3 NA TRBV2
CASTSGDSYEQYF TRBJ2-7 NA TRBV19
CSVGLAGDNTGELFF TRBJ2-2 NA TRBV29-1
CASSPEGWVSEAFF TRBJ1-1 medium-sized TRBV18
CSVEDQGRPEAFF TRBJ1-1 medium-sized TRBV29-1
CAWSVWGHPYTGELFF TRBJ2-2 medium-sized TRBV30
CASSLDGNEQFF TRBJ2-1 medium-sized TRBV7-8